Here is one T cell receptor beta chain with its context. Its antigen is not known. TCRdb redid the calling of the 5' RACE reads with MiXCR, one entry per CDR3 protein. The table shows nearly 350,000 distinct CDR3 sequences, with 7% to 10% occurring only once. This entry is derived from a study of T cells after yellow fever vaccination. V lost 1 base and J lost 3, with 11 bases in between. Germline V gene lookup returns CDR1 SGHRS and CDR2 YFSETQ. There are 15 residues in the CDR3. Study results and caveats: Among primary-vaccination clones, most reappeared after the booster, at 95% to 96% for CD4 and approximately 90% for CD8.

Specimen: PBMCs, collected about 41 days after the first yellow fever vaccination. The sequence was collected from a man aged 18 to 29 who received the YFV17D yellow fever vaccine. V usage is TRBV5-1 and J usage is TRBJ1-5; D remains unclear. The CDR3 reads CASSLIGRINQPQHF. Here the CDR3 DNA reads TGCGCCAGCAGCTTGATTGGGCGGATCAATCAGCCCCAGCATTTT.